This record looks at one T cell receptor (beta chain) sequence and its context. Its antigen is undetermined. The PCR ran on 60 Vbeta and 13 Jbeta primers. Produced via immunoSEQ multiplex PCR; TCRdb's table is partial and in-frame only. The sample comprises around 100,000 clones, around three quarters of which are singletons, and roughly 3% rests with the top ten. The data were obtained in a study of cytomegalovirus exposure and HLA in healthy donors. Overall study results and limits: In a later analysis, a missense DCLRE1C variant was linked to TCR beta V- and J-gene trimming. Within an earlier analysis, most TCR beta V segments proved productive either about 90% or about 30% of the time.

CDR3 length: 15 residues. In germline, CDR1 is LNHNV, CDR2 YYDKDF (reference sequence). V was clipped by 1 base and J by 1 base, with 11 bases between them. The chain employs TRBV15 and TRBJ2-7; D not certain. This clonotype was sampled from a woman younger than 30 in good health and CMV-seropositive. The sequenced sample consisted of PBMCs. The CDR3 DNA follows: TGTGCCACCAGCAGAGGTAGCAGAGAATCCTACGAGCAGTACTTC. It specifies CATSRGSRESYEQYF.